These 5 T cell receptor beta chains originate from one sample sequenced in a study of T cell responses to AZD1222 COVID-19 vaccine. Assay: immunoSEQ multiplex PCR; the TCRdb copy retains only in-frame clones and omits some. The sample has tens of thousands of clones, 92% seen once. Here the sequenced sample was peripheral blood, taken 28 days after the second AZD1222 dose. These receptors were obtained from an adult who received the AZD1222 COVID-19 vaccine.

This rearrangement joins TRBV4-1 to TRBJ2-7; 14 bases are a match to TRBD2. The V gene's germline CDR1 is MGHRA and CDR2 YSYEKL. This CDR3 is built from 16 residues. V was pared by 1 base and J by 9 bases, with 8 bases of the junction left unmatched. The CDR3 reads CASSQVTSGGATGQYF. The CDR3 coding sequence is TGCGCCAGCAGCCAAGTGACTAGCGGGGGGGCCACGGGGCAGTACTTC.

This chain links TRBV6-5 with TRBJ1-1, with D perhaps matching TRBD1 (6 bases). CDR3 size: 13 residues. From germline, CDR1 is MNHEY and CDR2 SVGAGI. V lost 6 bases to trimming and J lost 7 bases, with 15 bases between them. Here the CDR3 DNA reads TGTGCCAGCAGGATAGGGGGTAGGGATGAAGCTTTCTTT. Translated: CASRIGGRDEAFF.

The V gene is TRBV18, the J gene TRBJ1-5, with 7 bases fitting TRBD1. Germline-derived CDR1 and CDR2 are KGHSH and LQKENI. The CDR3 is 13 residues long. Losses at the gene ends were 5 bases for V and 5 bases for J; bases not matched to a gene: 3. In DNA, the CDR3 is TGTGCCAGCTCATCGCAGGGGGATCAGCCCCAGCATTTT. Encoded protein: CASSSQGDQPQHF.

V is TRBV7-2 and J is TRBJ1-4; TRBD1 might be the D (5 bases). Trimming cost V 1 base and J 3 bases, with 9 bases left between them. The CDR3 has 15 residues. The germline V gene encodes CDR1 SGHTA and CDR2 FQGNSA. DNA for the CDR3: TGTGCCAGCAGCTTAGTAGGGGACCCTAATGAAAAACTGTTTTTT. Translated, it gives CASSLVGDPNEKLFF.

The genes are TRBV19 and TRBJ2-3, with 11 bases matching TRBD2. The CDR3 contains 15 residues. V lost 5 bases, J lost 4 bases, and 5 bases stayed unmatched. Germline V gene lookup returns CDR1 LNHDA and CDR2 SQIVND (reference sequence). The CDR3: CASSVTSGGADTQYF. The CDR3 nucleotides read TGTGCCAGTAGTGTTACTAGCGGGGGAGCAGATACGCAGTATTTT.